These 7 T cell receptor beta chains came from one sample sequenced in a study of CD8 T cells in Susac syndrome (dated by TCRdb to between 2018 and 2020). Libraries were prepared through the immunoSEQ multiplex PCR assay. RNA was extracted with the RNeasy kit and about 0.45 to 1 ug was reverse transcribed using random hexamers. TCRdb reran the public reads through fastp at Q25 and MiXCR, keeping productive beta chains. Duplicate CDR3 protein sequences are folded into a single record with the most common DNA and genes. The sample table shows some 120,000 distinct CDR3 sequences, and about 94% are seen once. Of the sample, roughly 0.087% falls within the top ten clones. Sequencing was performed on CD4+ T cells from PBMCs. These receptors came from a human donor in good health.

This rearrangement joins TRBV6-6 to TRBJ2-7, with TRBD2 identical over 8 bases. Per the germline V gene, CDR1 is MNHNY and CDR2 is SVGAGI (reference sequence). CDR3 size: 14 residues. Trimming took 7 bases from V and 4 from J; bases not matched to a gene: 9. CDR3 amino acids: CASNPGGEMYEQYF. The CDR3 DNA reads as TGTGCCAGCAACCCGGGAGGGGAGATGTACGAGCAGTACTTC.

The chain recombines TRBV20-1 with TRBJ1-1, with a tentative D call TRBD1 (6 bases). Deletions cut 6 bases from V and 0 bases from J, with 11 bases between. The CDR3 covers 13 residues. Germline assignment: CDR1 DFQATT and CDR2 SNEGSKA (reference sequence). The CDR3 loop reads CSAGQSMNTEAFF. The CDR3 region has the DNA TGCAGTGCAGGACAGTCCATGAACACTGAAGCTTTCTTT.

The CDR3 region is CSAIRGAGQPQHF. Here the CDR3 DNA reads TGCAGTGCTATCCGGGGAGCAGGGCAGCCCCAGCATTTT. V is TRBV20-1 and J is TRBJ1-5; perhaps TRBD1 as D (5 bases). V lost 4 bases and J lost 7, with 14 bases in between. The V gene's germline CDR1 is DFQATT and CDR2 SNEGSKA (reference sequence). This CDR3 is built from 13 residues.

The J gene is TRBJ1-5, the V gene TRBV5-1; weak D call: TRBD1 (5 bases). The germline gives CDR1 SGHRS, CDR2 YFSETQ. Trimming took off 2 bases at V and 7 bases at J, with 13 bases between the two ends. The CDR3 is 14 residues long. The CDR3 DNA is TGCGCCAGCAGCTTCGACGGGACGGAGCAGCCCCAGCATTTT. Translation gives CASSFDGTEQPQHF.

The chain joins TRBV11-2 to TRBJ2-1, with D uncertain. The ends were cut back, 5 bases at V and 13 bases at J, with 15 bases in the middle. CDR3 length equals 12 residues. Germline CDR1 and CDR2: SGHAT and FQNNGV. CDR3 coding DNA: TGTGCCAGCAGCCATGAGAGAACAAACCAGTTCTTC. Translated, it gives CASSHERTNQFF. Full variable domain (missing parts from reference TRBV11-2 and TRBJ2-1): EAGVAQSPRYKIIEKRQSVAFWCNPISGHATLYWYQQILGQGPKLLIQFQNNGVVDDSQLPKDRFSAERLKGVDSTLKIQPAKLEDSAVYLCASSHERTNQFFGPGTRLTVL.

In this sample, this clonotype turned up a few times. The rearrangement joins TRBV6-2 or TRBV6-3 to TRBJ2-7; D is unclear. In germline, CDR1 is MNHEY, CDR2 SVGEGT. The V gene lost 6 bases and the J gene lost 6 bases, with 12 bases spanning the gap. The CDR3 runs to 12 residues. The CDR3 protein is CASSIRTVEQYF. CDR3 DNA sequence: TGTGCCAGCAGCATTAGGACCGTCGAGCAGTACTTC.

The chain links TRBV7-2 to TRBJ2-7; D is undetermined. CDR1 and CDR2 (germline): SGHTA, FQGNSA. V gave up 2 bases and J gave up 2 bases, with 13 bases separating them. This CDR3 region has 15 residues. The CDR3 protein is CASSLRVETTYEQYF. CDR3 DNA sequence: TGTGCCAGCAGCTTACGGGTCGAGACGACCTACGAGCAGTACTTC.